Sequencing of this T cell receptor beta chain was carried out in a study of Graves' ophthalmopathy and Graves' hyperthyroidism. V was cut by 4 bases and J by 0 bases, with 7 bases left in between. Germline V gene data show CDR1 as SQVTM and CDR2 as ANQGSEA. CDR3 length: 12 amino acids. For repertoire sequencing, the TCR beta CDR3 regions were amplified from RNA transcripts. RT-PCR with HTBI primers came first, then second-round multiplex PCR. MiXCR, run by TCRdb on the multiplex PCR reads, gives a single entry per CDR3 protein. The table includes roughly 160,000 distinct CDR3 sequences, approximately 38% detected once. This clonotype was seen repeatedly, ten times or more. Pregnancy or lactation, uncontrolled infections and other autoimmune diseases were grounds for excluding patients.

This sequence originates from a woman between 35 and 50 years old with Graves' ophthalmopathy. This chain uses TRBV29-1 with TRBJ2-7; a weak D match, TRBD2 (6 bases). Sequences were obtained from peripheral blood. The CDR3 loop reads CSVAGDSYEQYF. CDR3 DNA: TGCAGCGTTGCGGGGGACTCCTACGAGCAGTACTTC.